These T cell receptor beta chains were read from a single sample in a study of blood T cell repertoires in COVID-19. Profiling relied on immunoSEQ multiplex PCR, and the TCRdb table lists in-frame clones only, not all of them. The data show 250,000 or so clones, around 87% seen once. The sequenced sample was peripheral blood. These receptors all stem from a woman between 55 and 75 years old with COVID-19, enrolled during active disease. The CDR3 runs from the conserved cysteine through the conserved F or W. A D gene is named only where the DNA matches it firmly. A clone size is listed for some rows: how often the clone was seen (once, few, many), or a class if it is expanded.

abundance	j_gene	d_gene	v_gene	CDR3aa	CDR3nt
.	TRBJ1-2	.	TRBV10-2	CASSEAANYGYTF	TGCGCCAGCAGTGAGGCAGCTAACTATGGCTACACCTTC
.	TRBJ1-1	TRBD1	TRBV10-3	CAIRGQPEGTEAFF	TGTGCCATCAGGGGACAGCCCGAAGGAACTGAAGCTTTCTTT
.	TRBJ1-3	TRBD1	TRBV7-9	CASSLGQGINSGNTIYF	TGTGCCAGCAGCTTAGGACAGGGAATCAACTCTGGAAACACCATATATTTT
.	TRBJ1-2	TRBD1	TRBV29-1	CSVEIVPGQGAVGYYGYTF	TGCAGCGTTGAAATCGTCCCGGGACAGGGGGCTGTTGGGTACTATGGCTACACCTTC
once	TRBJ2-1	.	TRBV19	CASSIRTGWSYNEQFF	TGTGCCAGTAGTATTCGGACGGGGTGGTCCTACAATGAGCAGTTCTTC
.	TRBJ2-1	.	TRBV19	CASSSGYNEQFF	TGTGCCAGTAGTAGCGGTTACAATGAGCAGTTCTTC
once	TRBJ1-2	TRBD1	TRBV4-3	CASSQDRSGGNGYTF	TGCGCCAGCAGCCAAGATAGGTCAGGGGGGAATGGCTACACCTTC
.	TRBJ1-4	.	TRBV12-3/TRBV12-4	CASRRTQGGKLFF	TGTGCCAGCAGACGCACCCAGGGTGGAAAACTGTTTTTT
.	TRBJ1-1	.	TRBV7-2	CASSLVGRQAFF	TGTGCCAGCAGCTTAGTGGGGCGGCAAGCTTTCTTT
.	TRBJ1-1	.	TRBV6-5	CASSYRSMRQAEAFF	TGTGCCAGCAGTTACCGATCGATGAGACAGGCTGAAGCTTTCTTT
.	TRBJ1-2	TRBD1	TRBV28	CASSLGQRGNGYTF	TGTGCCAGCAGTTTGGGACAGAGGGGGAATGGCTACACCTTC
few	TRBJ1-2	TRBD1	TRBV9	CASSAWTGLNYGYTF	TGTGCCAGCAGCGCTTGGACAGGCCTTAACTATGGCTACACCTTC
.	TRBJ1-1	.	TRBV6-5	CASSLGVMNTEAFF	TGTGCCAGCAGCCTCGGAGTCATGAACACTGAAGCTTTCTTT
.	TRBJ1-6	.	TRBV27	CASRAVHNSPLHF	TGTGCCAGCAGGGCAGTGCATAATTCACCCCTCCACTTT
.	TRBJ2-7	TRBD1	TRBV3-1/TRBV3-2	CASSQVPGGHYEQYF	TGTGCCAGCAGCCAAGTCCCAGGGGGACACTACGAGCAGTACTTC
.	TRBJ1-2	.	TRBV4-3	CASSQVTGSYGYTF	TGCGCCAGCAGCCAAGTAACAGGGAGCTATGGCTACACCTTC
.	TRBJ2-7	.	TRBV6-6	CASRTGGDHEQYF	TGTGCCAGCAGAACCGGAGGGGATCACGAGCAGTACTTC
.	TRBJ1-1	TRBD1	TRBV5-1	CASSSQGQAKGTEAFF	TGCGCCAGCAGCTCTCAAGGACAGGCCAAAGGCACTGAAGCTTTCTTT
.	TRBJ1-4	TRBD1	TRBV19	CASITGGGFSTNEKLFF	TGTGCCAGTATCACAGGGGGCGGCTTCTCGACTAATGAAAAACTGTTTTTT
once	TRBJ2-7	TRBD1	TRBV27	CASSPWDRGPYEQYF	TGTGCCAGCAGCCCCTGGGACAGGGGGCCCTACGAGCAGTACTTC
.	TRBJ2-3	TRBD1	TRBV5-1	CASSLSGTVPDTQYF	TGCGCCAGCAGCTTATCCGGGACAGTGCCCGATACGCAGTATTTT
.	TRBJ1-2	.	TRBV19	CASSMEVLGSYGYTF	TGTGCCAGTAGTATGGAGGTCCTAGGGAGCTATGGCTACACCTTC
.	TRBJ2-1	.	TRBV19	CASSIFQGTDLSEQFF	TGTGCCAGTAGTATATTCCAGGGGACGGACCTTTCCGAGCAGTTCTTC
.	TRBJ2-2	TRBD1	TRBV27	CASTLKPGQGSTGELFF	TGTGCCAGCACCCTCAAACCGGGACAGGGGTCAACCGGGGAGCTGTTTTTT
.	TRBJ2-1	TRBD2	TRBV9	CASSVLAGGSNEQFF	TGTGCCAGCAGCGTACTAGCGGGGGGGTCGAATGAGCAGTTCTTC
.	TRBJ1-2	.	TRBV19	CASSIGQGPGYTF	TGTGCCAGTAGTATTGGCCAGGGTCCTGGCTACACCTTC
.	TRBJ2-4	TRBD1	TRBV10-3	CAISARTGDGKNIQYF	TGTGCCATCAGTGCTAGGACAGGGGATGGCAAAAACATTCAGTACTTC
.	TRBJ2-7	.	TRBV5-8	CASRVAYEQYF	TGTGCCAGCAGGGTAGCTTACGAGCAGTACTTC
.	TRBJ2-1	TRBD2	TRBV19	CASSPAGVSYNEQFF	TGTGCCAGTAGTCCCGCGGGGGTCTCCTACAATGAGCAGTTCTTC
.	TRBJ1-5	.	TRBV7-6	CASSSGHLNQPQHF	TGTGCCAGCAGCTCAGGACACCTAAATCAGCCCCAGCATTTT
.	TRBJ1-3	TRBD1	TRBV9	CASSAQQLTGSENTIYF	TGTGCCAGCAGCGCCCAGCAGTTGACAGGGTCGGAAAACACCATATATTTT
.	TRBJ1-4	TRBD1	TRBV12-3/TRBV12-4	CASRRTGVEKLFF	TGTGCCAGCAGGAGGACAGGGGTCGAAAAACTGTTTTTT
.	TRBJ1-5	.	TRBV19	CASNDDRSNQPQHF	TGTGCCAGTAACGATGACAGGTCCAATCAGCCCCAGCATTTT
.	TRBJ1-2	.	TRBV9	CASSAAGYYGYTF	TGTGCCAGCAGCGCTGCAGGGTACTATGGCTACACCTTC
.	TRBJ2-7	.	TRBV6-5	CASRSLDIFSYEQYF	TGTGCCAGCCGGTCCCTCGACATTTTCTCCTACGAGCAGTACTTC
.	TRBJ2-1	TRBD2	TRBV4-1	CASSQLAGYNEQFF	TGCGCCAGCAGCCAGCTAGCGGGCTACAATGAGCAGTTCTTC
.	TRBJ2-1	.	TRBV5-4	CASSTGSGDNEQFF	TGTGCCAGCAGCACGGGGTCGGGCGACAATGAGCAGTTCTTC
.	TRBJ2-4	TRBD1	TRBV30	CACTKDRGAKNIQYF	TGTGCCTGCACAAAAGACAGGGGAGCCAAAAACATTCAGTACTTC
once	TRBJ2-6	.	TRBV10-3	CAISVGTTLSGANVLTF	TGTGCCATCAGTGTCGGGACAACTCTCTCTGGGGCCAACGTCCTGACTTTC
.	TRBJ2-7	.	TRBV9	CASSVAPSGYEQYF	TGTGCCAGCAGCGTAGCCCCCTCGGGTTACGAGCAGTACTTC
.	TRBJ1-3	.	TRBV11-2	CASSLARGNTIYF	TGTGCCAGCAGCTTAGCCAGAGGAAACACCATATATTTT
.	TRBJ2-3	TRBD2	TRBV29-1	CSVDLPLTSSSDTDTQYF	TGCAGCGTTGATCTCCCCCTGACTAGCTCCTCCGACACAGATACGCAGTATTTT